The 11 T cell receptor beta chains reported below all come from one sample, sequenced in a study of OX40 agonist ivuxolimab in advanced cancers. The protocol was immunoSEQ multiplex PCR, while the TCRdb copy is restricted to in-frame clones and leaves out a portion. The sample includes tens of thousands of clones, less than 95% of them seen just once. The sequencing used CD4+ or CD8+ T cells sorted from blood, collected in a trial of the OX40 agonist ivuxolimab. The receptors derive from an adult with an advanced solid tumor such as melanoma, head and neck, liver or kidney cancer.

The rearrangement uses TRBV28 and TRBJ2-1; 14 bases map to TRBD2. The V segment lost 7 bases and the J segment 10 bases; nucleotides outside the gene matches: 6. The CDR3 is 14 residues long. Germline V gene lookup returns CDR1 MDHEN and CDR2 SYDVKM. In DNA form, the CDR3 reads TGTGCCAGCAAAACGGGACTAGCGGGAGAGGAGCAGTTCTTC. This codes for CASKTGLAGEEQFF.

The chain recombines TRBV4-1 with TRBJ1-4; a possible D gene is TRBD1 (6 bases). Germline CDR1 and CDR2: MGHRA and YSYEKL. V lost 6 bases and J lost 4, with 15 bases in between. The CDR3 runs to 15 residues. The CDR3 spells CASRVTGSYNEKLFF. The CDR3 nucleotides are TGCGCCAGCAGGGTAACAGGGTCCTATAATGAAAAACTGTTTTTT.

The rearrangement uses TRBV9 and TRBJ2-3, with 13 nucleotides matching TRBD2. CDR3 length: 17 amino acids. V was clipped by 7 bases and J by 0 bases; unmatched bases: 8. Germline values: CDR1 SGDLS, CDR2 YYNGEE. The CDR3 nucleotides are TGTGCCAGCGCCGGGACTAGCGGGATTACTAGCACAGATACGCAGTATTTT. Its translation is CASAGTSGITSTDTQYF.

This clone appeared a single time. V is TRBV5-1 and J is TRBJ2-7; a possible D gene is TRBD1 (6 bases). The germline V gene has CDR1 SGHRS and CDR2 YFSETQ. V gave up 0 bases and J gave up 3 bases, with 7 bases separating them. This CDR3 is built from 13 residues. The CDR3 here is CASSLEGGYEQYF. For the CDR3, the DNA is TGCGCCAGCAGCTTGGAAGGGGGCTACGAGCAGTACTTC.

This chain links TRBV25-1 with TRBJ2-3; D is unclear. This CDR3 contains 15 residues. V dropped 4 bases and J dropped 2 bases, with 13 bases sitting between them. Per germline, CDR1 MGHDK and CDR2 SYGVNS. The CDR3 DNA reads TGTGCCAGCAGTGCCTATTCGGAACCCACAGATACGCAGTATTTT. It encodes CASSAYSEPTDTQYF.

The J gene is TRBJ2-5, the V gene TRBV11-2; no clear D gene. The CDR3 sequence is 15 residues long. V was cut by 3 bases and J by 0 bases, with 11 bases left in between. Germline V gene data show CDR1 as SGHAT and CDR2 as FQNNGV. CDR3 in DNA: TGTGCCAGCAGCTTGAAAGATGGAGACCAAGAGACCCAGTACTTC. It specifies CASSLKDGDQETQYF.

This chain links TRBV5-4 with TRBJ2-7; maybe TRBD2 (6 bases). The V gene lost 1 base and the J gene lost 3 bases, with 11 bases spanning the gap. CDR1 and CDR2 (germline): SGHNT, YYREEE (reference sequence). CDR3 length: 14 amino acids. The CDR3 DNA follows: TGTGCCAGCAGCTTGTCGGCCGGGGGCTACGAGCAGTACTTC. This encodes CASSLSAGGYEQYF. The full variable domain, with the rest looked up from reference TRBV5-4 and TRBJ2-7, is ETGVTQSPTHLIKTRGQQVTLRCSSQSGHNTVSWYQQALGQGPQFIFQYYREEENGRGNFPPRFSGLQFPNYSSELNVNALELDDSALYLCASSLSAGGYEQYFGPGTRLTVT.

The DNA of the CDR3 is TGTGCCAGCAAATACGGGACAGGGTACTACGAGCAGTACTTC. It codes for CASKYGTGYYEQYF. V is TRBV27 and J is TRBJ2-7; 9 bases are shared with TRBD1. Germline CDR1 reads MNHEY; CDR2 reads SMNVEV (reference sequence). V shed 7 bases, J shed 3 bases, and the junction held 7 bases outside the gene matches. The CDR3 runs 14 residues.

The genes are TRBV29-1 and TRBJ2-2; a weak D match, TRBD2 (5 bases). The ends were cut back, 4 bases at V and 3 bases at J, with 12 bases in the middle. Germline assignment: CDR1 SQVTM and CDR2 ANQGSEA. This CDR3 comprises 14 residues. The CDR3 DNA is TGCAGCGTTGCTGGGAGAAGGGACACCGGGGAGCTGTTTTTT. This translates into CSVAGRRDTGELFF.

This chain links TRBV6-1 with TRBJ1-5; possible D gene TRBD1, 5 bases. Trimming removed 4 bases from V and 7 bases from J, with 11 bases in between. Germline CDR1 and CDR2: MNHNS and SASEGT. The CDR3 consists of 13 residues. As DNA, the CDR3 is TGTGCCAGCAGTGCCAGGGAGGACCAGCCCCAGCATTTT. Translation gives CASSAREDQPQHF.

This rearrangement joins TRBV25-1 to TRBJ2-1; 8 bases are a match to TRBD1. This CDR3 is 14 amino acids long. V shed 6 bases and J 3 bases; nucleotides not matched to a gene: 4. Germline V CDR1 and CDR2: MGHDK, SYGVNS. The CDR3 region is CASSRDRSYNEQFF. In DNA form, the CDR3 reads TGTGCCAGCAGCCGGGACAGGAGCTACAATGAGCAGTTCTTC.